These 27 T cell receptor beta chains originate from one sample sequenced in a study of shared clonotypes between healthy human individuals (dated by TCRdb to 2018 to 2020). Library preparation employed the immunoSEQ multiplex PCR assay. TCRdb mirrors the immuneACCESS table, restricted to in-frame sequences. Some clones are absent from its copies; in checked studies, under half trace to an unresolved V gene, and the reason for the others is unknown. A total of fewer than 400,000 clones appear in this sample, around 67% of them only once. The ten largest clones capture 10% of the sample. Material: memory CD4+ T cells sorted from blood. Read against the paper, the sample's cell subset or site label means: CD45RA-negative fraction. These receptor sequences come from a man aged 25 to 45 in good health.

The chain uses TRBV7-2 and TRBJ2-7; TRBD2 matches at 10 bases. CDR1 SGHTA and CDR2 FQGNSA come from the germline V gene. V dropped 5 bases and J dropped 6; count of bases not matched to a gene: 7. The CDR3 spans 14 residues. CDR3 residues: CASSTLAGASEQYF. The CDR3 DNA reads as TGTGCCAGCAGCACCCTAGCGGGAGCTAGCGAGCAGTACTTC.

The chain combines TRBV11-2 with TRBJ1-1; 9 bases fit TRBD1. V shed 8 bases and J 5 bases; nucleotides not matched to a gene: 12. Per germline, CDR1 SGHAT and CDR2 FQNNGV. The CDR3 has 15 amino acids. CDR3 nucleotide sequence: TGTGCCAGCCGGTACACCGGGACAGGGTGGACTGAAGCTTTCTTT. Translated: CASRYTGTGWTEAFF.

CDR3 DNA sequence: TGTGCCAGCAGTCCCGGTTTGTACTACGAGCAGTACTTC. Protein sequence: CASSPGLYYEQYF. The rearrangement uses TRBV27 and TRBJ2-7; the D is unclear. Trimming shortened V by 5 bases and J by 3 bases, and 11 bases separated the two germline ends. Germline loops: CDR1 MNHEY, CDR2 SMNVEV (reference sequence). The CDR3 consists of 13 residues.

This clone appeared a few times. The chain is built from TRBV7-2 and TRBJ2-2; TRBD1 aligns across 7 bases. The germline V gene has CDR1 SGHTA and CDR2 FQGNSA. The CDR3 is 14 residues long. The J segment lost 4 bases and the V segment lost 1 base, leaving 0 bases of the junction unmatched. The CDR3 spells CASSLGQGTGELFF. Written as DNA, the CDR3 is TGTGCCAGCAGCTTAGGACAGGGCACCGGGGAGCTGTTTTTT.

The rearrangement uses TRBV5-1 and TRBJ2-3, with a possible D match to TRBD2 (6 bases). Deletions cut 7 bases from V and 0 bases from J, with 12 bases between. Looked up from germline, CDR1 is SGHRS and CDR2 is YFSETQ. The CDR3 length is 14 residues. Here the CDR3 DNA reads TGCGCCAGCCGGCGGGGCGGAAGCACAGATACGCAGTATTTT. Encoded protein: CASRRGGSTDTQYF.

V and J are TRBV14 and TRBJ2-1; TRBD2 aligns across 11 bases. The junction had 12 bases not matched to a gene; V was cut back by 4 bases and J by 7 bases. CDR3 length: 17 amino acids. Looked up from germline, CDR1 is SGHDN and CDR2 is FVKESK. CDR3 nucleotide sequence: TGTGCCAGCAGCCGTTATAGCGGGAGGGCCCTGGGGAATGAGCAGTTCTTC. Translating gives CASSRYSGRALGNEQFF.

The J gene is TRBJ2-3, the V gene TRBV28; 11 positions match TRBD2. Germline CDR1 MDHEN, CDR2 SYDVKM. The ends lost 10 bases at V and 1 base at J; junction bases unmatched: 10. CDR3 length: 16 amino acids. The CDR3 reads CATRETLAGGTDTQYF. Here the CDR3 DNA reads TGTGCCACCAGAGAGACACTAGCGGGAGGCACAGATACGCAGTATTTT.

This clone was observed a handful of times. The chain has TRBV7-2 and TRBJ1-2; perhaps TRBD1 as D (5 bases). CDR1 and CDR2 from the germline V gene are SGHTA and FQGNSA. V lost 0 bases and J 0 bases, leaving 14 bases between the germline ends. CDR3 size: 17 residues. The CDR3 DNA sequence: TGTGCCAGCAGCTTAGCGAGGGGCGCGGGGGCTAACTATGGCTACACCTTC. This codes for CASSLARGAGANYGYTF.

The gene calls are TRBV10-3 and TRBJ2-7, with 7 bases fitting TRBD1. The end of the DNA fits TRBJ2-5 better, so the J call may be wrong. This CDR3 has 16 amino acids. Germline-derived CDR1 and CDR2 are ENHRY and SYGVKD. CDR3 sequence: CAIGVGQSEGSGTQYF. In nucleotides, the CDR3 is TGTGCCATAGGGGTGGGACAGTCCGAGGGCTCGGGGACCCAGTACTTC.

J is TRBJ2-5 and V is TRBV14; 9 bases line up with TRBD2. V was clipped by 6 bases and J by 1 base; unmatched bases: 15. This CDR3 region has 18 residues. Germline loops: CDR1 SGHDN, CDR2 FVKESK. CDR3 coding DNA: TGTGCCAGCAGTTTAGCGGGAGTGGCGACCCTTGGCCAAGAGACCCAGTACTTC. This sequence encodes CASSLAGVATLGQETQYF.

This clone was seen only a few times. The CDR3 region has the DNA TGTGCCAGTCAACCTCCTTCCCCTAACACCGGGGAGCTGTTTTTT. It yields the protein CASQPPSPNTGELFF. The V call is TRBV19, the J call TRBJ2-2; D not certain. The CDR3 is 15 residues long. Looked up from germline, CDR1 is LNHDA and CDR2 is SQIVND (reference sequence). Trimming took off 8 bases at V and 2 bases at J, with 15 bases between the two ends.

V is TRBV15 and J is TRBJ1-5; D is ambiguous. The V gene lost 0 bases and the J gene lost 0 bases, with 12 bases spanning the gap. The V gene's germline CDR1 is LNHNV and CDR2 YYDKDF (reference sequence). There are 17 residues in the CDR3. In DNA, the CDR3 is TGTGCCACCAGCAGAGATTATACGGGGATTAGCAATCAGCCCCAGCATTTT. Translation gives CATSRDYTGISNQPQHF.

This clone occurred once. The rearrangement joins TRBV4-1 to TRBJ1-3; D gene ambiguous. Germline CDR1 reads MGHRA; CDR2 reads YSYEKL. The CDR3 length is 16 residues. V was trimmed by 0 bases and J by 5 bases, leaving 14 bases between them. For the CDR3, the DNA is TGCGCCAGCAGCCAAGATGACCGACCTTCTAGAAACACCATATATTTT. Encoded protein: CASSQDDRPSRNTIYF.

This clone was detected once. The rearrangement links TRBV9 to TRBJ2-1; no reliable D call. V lost 0 bases and J 9 bases, leaving 13 bases between the germline ends. This CDR3 has 14 amino acids. Germline-derived CDR1 and CDR2 are SGDLS and YYNGEE. The CDR3 region has the DNA TGTGCCAGCAGCGTAGGAGATCTGTGGTTTGAGCAGTTCTTC. This gives the protein CASSVGDLWFEQFF.

This chain links TRBV6-1 with TRBJ2-2; possibly TRBD1 or TRBD2 for D (5 bases each). The V end was cut by 4 bases, the J end by 6 bases, with 18 bases between. This CDR3 has 16 residues. CDR1 is MNHNS, CDR2 SASEGT, per germline. The CDR3 bases are TGTGCCAGCAGTGCACAAAGGACTCAGGGACCCGGGGAGCTGTTTTTT. Translating it yields CASSAQRTQGPGELFF.

V is TRBV6-1 and J is TRBJ2-7; 9 bases match TRBD1. V dropped 4 bases and J dropped 4; count of bases not matched to a gene: 2. The CDR3 consists of 13 residues. Germline V gene sequence: CDR1 MNHNS, CDR2 SASEGT. The CDR3 DNA reads TGTGCCAGCAGTGTAGACAGGGGGTACGAGCAGTACTTC. Residues: CASSVDRGYEQYF.

This clone has just a few counts. This sequence joins TRBV6-1 and TRBJ2-2; the match to TRBD1 covers 7 bases. Unmatched junction bases numbered 12, after V lost 3 bases and J lost 5 bases. Germline-derived CDR1 and CDR2 are MNHNS and SASEGT. This CDR3 contains 17 residues. The DNA for the CDR3 is TGTGCCAGCAGTGACAAGAGAAGGGGGCTGGTGACCGGGGAGCTGTTTTTT. Its protein product is CASSDKRRGLVTGELFF.

The chain links TRBV11-2 to TRBJ2-4, with TRBD1 identical over 7 bases. The CDR3 contains 16 residues. V gave up 5 bases and J gave up 0 bases; unmatched junction bases: 7. In germline, CDR1 is SGHAT, CDR2 FQNNGV. CDR3 DNA: TGTGCCAGCAGCCCAGGGACAGAACTAGCCAAAAACATTCAGTACTTC. Its protein product is CASSPGTELAKNIQYF.

J is TRBJ2-2 and V is TRBV19; 8 bases are shared with TRBD1. This CDR3 spans 15 amino acids. With V trimmed by 2 bases and J by 4 bases, 3 bases remained unmatched. Germline-derived CDR1 and CDR2 are LNHDA and SQIVND (reference sequence). CDR3 nucleotides: TGTGCCAGTAGTATAAGGCAGGGGGCCACCGGGGAGCTGTTTTTT. Translated: CASSIRQGATGELFF.

This sequence joins TRBV28 and TRBJ1-2; no definite D call. V shed 7 bases and J shed 8 bases, with 17 bases lying between them. In germline, CDR1 is MDHEN, CDR2 SYDVKM. CDR3 size: 13 residues. Here the CDR3 reads CASTRGSVEGYTF. As DNA, the CDR3 is TGTGCCAGCACGCGAGGGTCGGTTGAAGGCTACACCTTC.

The J gene is TRBJ2-3, the V gene TRBV4-1; possible D gene TRBD1, 5 bases. The CDR3 has 12 residues. V was cut by 5 bases and J by 8 bases, with 11 bases left in between. The V gene's germline CDR1 is MGHRA and CDR2 YSYEKL. CDR3 nucleotide sequence: TGCGCCAGCAGCAAGGGGTTGGGTACGCAGTATTTT. It codes for CASSKGLGTQYF.

This clone was detected once. The chain joins TRBV19 to TRBJ2-2; D may be TRBD1 (7 bases). From germline, CDR1 is LNHDA and CDR2 SQIVND (reference sequence). This CDR3 has 15 amino acids. Trimming left V 8 bases short and J 6 bases short, with 19 bases between. The DNA of the CDR3 is TGTGCCAGTCGTCACAGGGGAGGACTTCCCGGGGAGCTGTTTTTT. This sequence encodes CASRHRGGLPGELFF. Looking up the rest from reference TRBV19 and TRBJ2-2 gives the full variable domain: DGGITQSPKYLFRKEGQNVTLSCEQNLNHDAMYWYRQDPGQGLRLIYYSQIVNDFQKGDIAEGYSVSREKKESFPLTVTSAQKNPTAFYLCASRHRGGLPGELFFGEGSRLTVL.

In this sample, this clone turned up a few times. The rearrangement uses TRBV11-2 and TRBJ2-7, with D unclear. In germline, CDR1 is SGHAT, CDR2 FQNNGV. Trimming took 6 bases from V and 2 from J, leaving 17 bases between them. The CDR3 contains 15 residues. CDR3 nucleotide sequence: TGTGCCAGCAGGGGTGGTAGTGGGCAGACCTACGAGCAGTACTTC. Translation: CASRGGSGQTYEQYF.

The CDR3 here is CASSDREYEQYF. The DNA for the CDR3 is TGTGCCAGCAGTGATCGGGAATACGAGCAGTACTTC. The chain joins TRBV2 to TRBJ2-7; D is perhaps TRBD2 (5 bases). In germline, CDR1 is SNHLY, CDR2 FYNNEI. Trimming removed 3 bases at V and 4 bases at J, with 7 bases between. CDR3 length equals 12 residues.

The chain employs TRBV7-2 and TRBJ2-7; D is perhaps TRBD2 (5 bases). Germline loops: CDR1 SGHTA, CDR2 FQGNSA. Trimming removed 5 bases from V and 10 bases from J, with 18 bases in between. This CDR3 has 13 residues. CDR3 sequence reads: CASSLARGQKQYF. The CDR3 nucleotides are TGTGCCAGCAGCCTCGCCCGGGGTCAGAAACAGTACTTC.

This clone appeared a single time. The chain is built from TRBV7-9 and TRBJ2-2, with TRBD1 matching over 9 bases. V lost 5 bases and J lost 9; bases outside the gene matches: 7. The CDR3 consists of 14 residues. CDR1 is SEHNR, CDR2 FQNEAQ, per germline (reference sequence). In DNA, the CDR3 is TGTGCCAGCAGCCCAAAGGACAGGGGTTGGGAGCTGTTTTTT. Translated, it gives CASSPKDRGWELFF. The entire variable domain, with the rest obtained from reference TRBV7-9 and TRBJ2-2, is as follows: DTGVSQNPRHKITKRGQNVTFRCDPISEHNRLYWYRQTLGQGPEFLTYFQNEAQLEKSRLLSDRFSAERPKGSFSTLEIQRTEQGDSAMYLCASSPKDRGWELFFGEGSRLTVL.

The rearrangement joins TRBV29-1 to TRBJ2-3, with 13 bases identical to TRBD2. Germline CDR1 and CDR2: SQVTM and ANQGSEA. This CDR3 has 17 residues. With 6 bases clipped from V and 2 bases from J, the junction kept 11 bases outside the gene matches. CDR3 in DNA: TGCAGCGTGTCCGGGACTAGCGGGACGGGGGCCACAGATACGCAGTATTTT. Translation: CSVSGTSGTGATDTQYF.